This entry features one T cell receptor (beta chain) sequence. Its antigen is currently unknown. The use of a sample-barcoded 5' primer and a J-beta primer mix characterized a second PCR of roughly 7 to 11 cycles. TCRdb fed the 5' RACE reads into MiXCR, producing one record per CDR3 protein. The data contain under 750,000 distinct CDR3 sequences, around half of them singletons. Germline V gives CDR1 SGHTA, CDR2 FQGNSA. The CDR3 contains 17 residues. V shed 0 bases and J 6 bases; nucleotides not matched to a gene: 8. This entry belongs to a study of blood T cells in healthy people across ages. Study observations and caveats: The recorded TCR beta diversity per million T cells decreased in a roughly linear manner with age.

The chain combines TRBV7-2 with TRBJ2-3, with 11 bases fitting TRBD2. Material for sequencing was blood. This receptor was taken from a man older than 75 in good health. CDR3 coding DNA: TGTGCCAGCAGCTTAGCCCTAGCGGGAGGAAGTTCCGATACGCAGTATTTT. It translates to CASSLALAGGSSDTQYF. Full variable domain (missing parts from reference TRBV7-2 and TRBJ2-3): GAGVSQSPSNKVTEKGKDVELRCDPISGHTALYWYRQSLGQGLEFLIYFQGNSAPDKSGLPSDRFSAERTGGSVSTLTIQRTQQEDSAVYLCASSLALAGGSSDTQYFGPGTRLTVL.